This T cell receptor beta chain was captured in a study of cytomegalovirus exposure and HLA in healthy donors. This CDR3 is 12 amino acids long. CDR1 is SQVTM, CDR2 ANQGSEA, per germline. J lost 3 bases, V lost 7 bases, and 5 bases had no gene match. Both 60 Vbeta primers and 13 Jbeta primers went into the PCR. As originally analysed: It was a later analysis that counted around 85 million unique TCR beta chains, of which about 10 million were shared. Sequenced by immunoSEQ multiplex PCR; TCRdb stores in-frame clones only, minus some. That table furnishes V, J and clone size, whereas the DNA furnished D and trimming. The sample holds approximately 190,000 clones, approximately 81% seen once. Study results and caveats: The study designated 150 or so TCR beta chains cytomegalovirus-associated. Analysis performed later found roughly 18,000 TCR beta sequences associated with HLA alleles at 0.05 false discovery rate.

As regards this clone: Its antigen remains unidentified.

The origin of this receptor is a woman aged 18-29 years in good health and CMV-seropositive. Material for sequencing was PBMCs. The chain links TRBV29-1 to TRBJ2-5; 7 bases agree with TRBD1. The CDR3 DNA is TGCAGCGGAACCGGGACAGAAGAGACCCAGTACTTC. This encodes CSGTGTEETQYF.